This T cell receptor (beta chain) derives from a study of blood T cell repertoires in COVID-19. This clone has just one count. The protocol was immunoSEQ multiplex PCR, while the TCRdb copy is restricted to in-frame clones and leaves out a portion. Found here are hundreds of thousands of clones, approximately 89% of them singletons; the top ten hold roughly 1.2%. The receptor's source is a woman aged 40 to 50 with acute COVID-19. The specimen sequenced was PBMCs or T cells enriched from blood (not recorded which).

CDR3 loop: CASSFTSGTYEQYF. CDR3 nucleotides: TGCGCCAGCAGCTTTACTAGCGGCACCTACGAGCAGTACTTC. V and J are TRBV5-1 and TRBJ2-7; 8 bases align to TRBD2. The J segment lost 2 bases and the V segment lost 2 bases, leaving 3 bases of the junction unmatched. The CDR3 has 14 amino acids. CDR1 and CDR2 from the germline V gene are SGHRS and YFSETQ.